This TCR beta chain was identified during a study of metastatic and nonmetastatic thyroid tumors. All patients reached thyroid surgery having received no treatment beforehand. TCRdb re-called the PCR reads through MiXCR. The repertoire has about 90,000 clones, roughly 8.6% of them found once; the top ten carry 8.8%. Study-level points and caveats: Malignant thyroid tumors reportedly had TCR beta diversity that was significantly higher than in benign nodules, in blood and tumor.

In its sample, this clone was seen many times. Its specificity is not known. Germline V gene sequence: CDR1 KGHSH, CDR2 LQKENI. The ends were cut back, 3 bases at V and 7 bases at J, with 16 bases in the middle. This CDR3 is built from 15 residues. The genes are TRBV18 and TRBJ2-1, with a tentative D call TRBD2 (6 bases). This TCR derives from a female donor with papillary thyroid cancer or a benign thyroid nodule (not recorded which). Some clones in this sample may be carry-over from other donors' samples. Sample: blood. The CDR3 reads CASSPPGRGVNEQFF. CDR3 nucleotides: TGTGCCAGCTCACCTCCGGGGCGGGGAGTGAATGAGCAGTTCTTC.